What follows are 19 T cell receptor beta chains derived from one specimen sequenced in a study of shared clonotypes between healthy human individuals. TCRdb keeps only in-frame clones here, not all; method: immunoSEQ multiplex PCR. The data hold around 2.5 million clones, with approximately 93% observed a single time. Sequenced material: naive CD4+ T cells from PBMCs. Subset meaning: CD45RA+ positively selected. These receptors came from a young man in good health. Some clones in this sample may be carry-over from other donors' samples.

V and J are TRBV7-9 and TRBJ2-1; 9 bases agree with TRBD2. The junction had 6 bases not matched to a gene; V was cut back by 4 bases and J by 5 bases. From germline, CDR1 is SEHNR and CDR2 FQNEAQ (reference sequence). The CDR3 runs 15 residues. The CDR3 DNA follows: TGTGCCAGCAGCTCTCGTAGCGGGAGAGACAATGAGCAGTTCTTC. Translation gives CASSSRSGRDNEQFF.

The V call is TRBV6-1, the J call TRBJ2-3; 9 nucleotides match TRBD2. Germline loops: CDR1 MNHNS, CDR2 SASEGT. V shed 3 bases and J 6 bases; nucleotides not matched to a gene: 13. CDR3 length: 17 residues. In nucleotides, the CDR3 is TGTGCCAGCAGTGACCTCTCTAGCGGGATTCTCAGGGATACGCAGTATTTT. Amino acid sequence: CASSDLSSGILRDTQYF.

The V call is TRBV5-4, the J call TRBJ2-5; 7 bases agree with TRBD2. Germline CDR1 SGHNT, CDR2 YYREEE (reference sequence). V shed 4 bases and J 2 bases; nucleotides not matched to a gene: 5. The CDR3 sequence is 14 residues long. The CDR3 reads CASSALGGQETQYF. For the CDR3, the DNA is TGTGCCAGCAGCGCCCTGGGGGGGCAAGAGACCCAGTACTTC.

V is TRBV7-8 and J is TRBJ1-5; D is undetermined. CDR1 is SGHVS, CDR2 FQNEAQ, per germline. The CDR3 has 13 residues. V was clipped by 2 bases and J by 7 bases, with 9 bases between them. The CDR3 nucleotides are TGTGCCAGCAGCTTACGAGGAGTCCAGCCCCAGCATTTT. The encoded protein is CASSLRGVQPQHF.

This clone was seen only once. CDR3 in amino acids: CASSLNYGVEAFF. DNA of the CDR3: TGTGCCAGCAGCTTGAATTATGGGGTAGAAGCTTTCTTT. The gene calls are TRBV5-5 and TRBJ1-1, with no clear D. The germline gives CDR1 SGHKS, CDR2 YYEKEE (reference sequence). CDR3 length: 13 residues. The V gene lost 1 base and the J gene lost 8 bases, with 12 bases spanning the gap.

The chain's CDR3 is CASITGGLGEKLFF. CDR3 sequence (DNA): TGTGCCAGCATCACTGGGGGGTTGGGTGAAAAACTGTTTTTT. V is TRBV6-1 and J is TRBJ1-4; maybe TRBD1 (5 bases). The CDR3 totals 14 residues. CDR1 is MNHNS and CDR2 is SASEGT in the germline V gene. Trimming stripped 7 bases from V and 7 bases from J, with 16 bases between.

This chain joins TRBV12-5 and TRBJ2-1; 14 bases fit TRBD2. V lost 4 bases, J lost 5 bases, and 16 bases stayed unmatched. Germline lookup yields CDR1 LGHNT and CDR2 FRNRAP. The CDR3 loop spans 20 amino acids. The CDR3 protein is CASGSGLGTSGRTVHNEQFF. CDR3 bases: TGTGCTAGTGGTTCGGGACTCGGGACTAGCGGGAGAACAGTCCACAATGAGCAGTTCTTC. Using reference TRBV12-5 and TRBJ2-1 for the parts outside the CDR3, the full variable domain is DARVTQTPRHKVTEMGQEVTMRCQPILGHNTVFWYRQTMMQGLELLAYFRNRAPLDDSGMPKDRFSAEMPDATLATLKIQPSEPRDSAVYFCASGSGLGTSGRTVHNEQFFGPGTRLTVL.

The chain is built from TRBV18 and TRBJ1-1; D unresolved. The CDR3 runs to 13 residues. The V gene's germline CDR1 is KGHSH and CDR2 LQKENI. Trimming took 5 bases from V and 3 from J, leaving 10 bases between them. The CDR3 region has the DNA TGTGCCAGCTCAGGTCTGAGGGACACTGAAGCTTTCTTT. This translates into CASSGLRDTEAFF.

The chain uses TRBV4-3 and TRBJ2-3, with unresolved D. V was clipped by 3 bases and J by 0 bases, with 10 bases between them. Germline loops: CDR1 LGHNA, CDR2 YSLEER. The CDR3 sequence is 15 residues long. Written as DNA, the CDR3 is TGCGCCAGCAGCCAGGGCGGACCTAGCACAGATACGCAGTATTTT. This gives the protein CASSQGGPSTDTQYF.

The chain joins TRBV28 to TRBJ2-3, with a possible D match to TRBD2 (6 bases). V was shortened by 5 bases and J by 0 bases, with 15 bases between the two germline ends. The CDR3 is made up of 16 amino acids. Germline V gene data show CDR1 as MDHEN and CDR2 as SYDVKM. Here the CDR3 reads CASSTYGGPSTDTQYF. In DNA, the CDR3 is TGTGCCAGCAGTACTTATGGAGGGCCTAGCACAGATACGCAGTATTTT.

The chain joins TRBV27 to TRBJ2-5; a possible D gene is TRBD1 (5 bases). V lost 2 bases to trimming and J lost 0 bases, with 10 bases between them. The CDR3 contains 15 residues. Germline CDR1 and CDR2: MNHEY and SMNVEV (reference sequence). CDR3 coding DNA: TGTGCCAGCAGTTTAAACGGACATTACCAAGAGACCCAGTACTTC. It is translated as CASSLNGHYQETQYF.

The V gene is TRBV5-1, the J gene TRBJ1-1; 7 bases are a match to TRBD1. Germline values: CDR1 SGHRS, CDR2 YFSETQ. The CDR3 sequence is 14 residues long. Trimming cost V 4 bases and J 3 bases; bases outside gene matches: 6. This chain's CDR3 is CASSIGGADTEAFF. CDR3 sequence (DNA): TGCGCCAGCAGCATAGGGGGCGCAGACACTGAAGCTTTCTTT.

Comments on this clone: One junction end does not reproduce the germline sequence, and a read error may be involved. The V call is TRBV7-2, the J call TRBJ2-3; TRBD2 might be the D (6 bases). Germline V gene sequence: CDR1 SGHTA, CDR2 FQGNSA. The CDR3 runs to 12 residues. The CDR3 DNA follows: TGTGCCAGCAGCTTAGATCGGGAGCGGAAGAATTTT. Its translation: CASSLDRERKNF.

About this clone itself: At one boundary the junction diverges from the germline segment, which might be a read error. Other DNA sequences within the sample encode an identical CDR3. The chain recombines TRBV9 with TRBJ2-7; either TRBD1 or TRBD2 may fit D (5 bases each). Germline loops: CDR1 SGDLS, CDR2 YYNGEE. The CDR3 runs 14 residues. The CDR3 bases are TGTGCCAGCAGCGTAGAGGGGACCGCGTACGAGCAGTATTTC. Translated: CASSVEGTAYEQYF.

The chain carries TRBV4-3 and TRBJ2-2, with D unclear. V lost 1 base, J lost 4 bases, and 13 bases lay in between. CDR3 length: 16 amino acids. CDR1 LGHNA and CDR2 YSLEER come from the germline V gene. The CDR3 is CASSQGLHRPTGELFF. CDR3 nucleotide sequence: TGCGCCAGCAGCCAAGGCCTACACCGACCCACCGGGGAGCTGTTTTTT.

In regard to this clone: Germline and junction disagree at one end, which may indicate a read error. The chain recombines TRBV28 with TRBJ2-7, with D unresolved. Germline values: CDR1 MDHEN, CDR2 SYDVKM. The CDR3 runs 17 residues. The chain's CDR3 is CASSLSYPKGLVYGQYF. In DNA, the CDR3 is TGTGCCAGCAGTTTATCTTACCCAAAGGGCCTTGTGTACGGGCAGTACTTC.

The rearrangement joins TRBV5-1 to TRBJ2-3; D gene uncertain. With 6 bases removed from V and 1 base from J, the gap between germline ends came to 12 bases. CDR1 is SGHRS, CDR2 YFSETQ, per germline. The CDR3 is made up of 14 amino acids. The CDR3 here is CASTLHSGTDTQYF. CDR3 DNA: TGCGCCAGCACGTTACATAGTGGCACAGATACGCAGTATTTT.

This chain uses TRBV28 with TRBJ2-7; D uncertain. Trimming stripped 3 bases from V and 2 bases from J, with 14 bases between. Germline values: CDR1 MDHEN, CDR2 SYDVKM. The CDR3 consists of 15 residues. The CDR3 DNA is TGTGCCAGCAGTTTCCCCTTTCGGCAGCCCTACGAGCAGTACTTC. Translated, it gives CASSFPFRQPYEQYF.

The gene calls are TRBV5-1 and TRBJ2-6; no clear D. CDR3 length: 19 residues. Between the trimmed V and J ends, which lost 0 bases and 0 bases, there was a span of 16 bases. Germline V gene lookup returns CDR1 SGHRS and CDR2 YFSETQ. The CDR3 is CASSLGGSAALSGANVLTF. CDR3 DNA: TGCGCCAGCAGCTTGGGTGGCTCGGCGGCCCTCTCTGGGGCCAACGTCCTGACTTTC.